This T cell receptor (beta chain) was recovered during a study of blood T cell repertoires in COVID-19. Study-level background: Samples came from the United States, Italy and Spain, spanning acute and convalescent COVID-19. PBMCs, B-cell-depleted T cells, or T cells provided the cDNA or gDNA that made up the material.

Seattle's cohort entered during active infection and was followed longitudinally. Concerning this clone: This sample also contains other DNA sequences that code for the same CDR3.

Authors' methods: Counts of nucleated cells, estimated from reference gene primer amplification, were obtained. Assay: immunoSEQ multiplex PCR; the TCRdb copy retains only in-frame clones and omits some. The V and J calls and clone size were taken over from that table, and D and trimming were inferred from the DNA. The sample lists over 450,000 clones, 70% to 90% occurring once. Between the trimmed V and J ends, which lost 4 bases and 0 bases, there was a span of 11 bases. The CDR3 has 14 amino acids. Germline assignment: CDR1 SGHRS and CDR2 YFSETQ. This chain joins TRBV5-1 and TRBJ2-7; no clear D gene. This TCR was recovered from a woman between 50 and 59 years old with COVID-19, enrolled during active disease. The sequenced sample consisted of peripheral blood. The CDR3 sequence is CASSLDGSSYEQYF. As DNA, the CDR3 is TGCGCCAGCAGCCTGGATGGCAGCTCCTACGAGCAGTACTTC.